This entry lists 20 T cell receptor beta chains sequenced from one sample in a study of T cells in Graves' hyperthyroidism and ophthalmopathy. The TCR beta CDR3 regions underwent amplification using RNA transcripts as the source. The HTBI primer set drove a first-round RT-PCR of the TCR CDR3. TCRdb reprocessed the multiplex PCR reads via MiXCR and lists one record per CDR3 protein. Here the sample spans about 52,000 distinct CDR3 sequences, approximately 48% being singletons. The sample taken for sequencing was blood. Source of these receptors: a woman between 45 and 65 years old with Graves' ophthalmopathy.

This clonotype appeared once. The chain joins TRBV7-8 to TRBJ1-1; the D is unclear. V lost 2 bases, J lost 5 bases, and 18 bases lay in between. There are 16 residues in the CDR3. Germline CDR1 SGHVS, CDR2 FQNEAQ. CDR3 residues: CASSLLSSISGTEAFF. CDR3 nucleotides: TGTGCCAGCAGCTTACTGTCCTCCATCTCGGGTACTGAAGCTTTCTTT. Full variable domain (missing parts from reference TRBV7-8 and TRBJ1-1): GAGVSQSPRYKVAKRGQDVALRCDPISGHVSLFWYQQALGQGPEFLTYFQNEAQLDKSGLPSDRFFAERPEGSVSTLKIQRTQQEDSAVYLCASSLLSSISGTEAFFGQGTRLTVV.

In this sample, this clonotype turned up many times. V gene TRBV6-5 combines with J gene TRBJ2-7, with a possible D match to TRBD1 (6 bases). CDR1 and CDR2 (germline): MNHEY, SVGAGI. V dropped 0 bases and J dropped 7 bases, with 16 bases sitting between them. This CDR3 is 15 amino acids long. The CDR3 nucleotides are TGTGCCAGCAGTTACTCGAACAGGGTTCCCCTTGAGCAGTACTTC. Its translation is CASSYSNRVPLEQYF.

The chain employs TRBV20-1 and TRBJ2-1, with 11 bases identical to TRBD1. Per germline, CDR1 DFQATT and CDR2 SNEGSKA (reference sequence). This CDR3 has 13 residues. V was pared by 6 bases and J by 6 bases, with 4 bases of the junction left unmatched. The CDR3 DNA sequence: TGCAGTGCAACCGGGACAGGGGGCAATGAGCAGTTCTTC. This sequence encodes CSATGTGGNEQFF.

This clonotype was detected many times. The chain joins TRBV7-9 to TRBJ2-1, with 12 bases matching TRBD2. Per germline, CDR1 SEHNR and CDR2 FQNEAQ (reference sequence). The ends lost 2 bases at V and 5 bases at J; junction bases unmatched: 7. This CDR3 has 17 amino acids. CDR3 loop: CASSLNARTSGDNEQFF. The CDR3 DNA reads as TGTGCCAGCAGCTTAAACGCCCGGACTAGCGGGGACAATGAGCAGTTCTTC.

The gene calls are TRBV29-1 and TRBJ1-5; D unclear. CDR1 SQVTM and CDR2 ANQGSEA come from the germline V gene. The CDR3 runs to 12 residues. V lost 7 bases, J lost 3 bases, and 10 bases lay in between. As DNA, the CDR3 is TGCAGCGGTCCGGAACTCAATCAGCCCCAGCATTTT. It is translated as CSGPELNQPQHF.

Concerning this clonotype itself: At one end the junction does not follow the germline gene, possibly because of a read error. The V call is TRBV2, the J call TRBJ2-7; D gene ambiguous. Germline CDR1 SNHLY, CDR2 FYNNEI. The length of the CDR3 is 16 residues. The CDR3 reads CASSYSVRSSFYEQYF. DNA for the CDR3: TGTGCCAGCAGTTACTCGGTCCGCTCCAGCTTCTACGAACAGTACTTC.

This rearrangement joins TRBV14 to TRBJ2-3; D is unresolved. The germline V gene encodes CDR1 SGHDN and CDR2 FVKESK. The CDR3 has 16 amino acids. The germline V and J ends were trimmed by 2 bases and 0 bases, with 12 bases remaining between them. The CDR3 loop is CASSQLQAVSTDTQYF. DNA for the CDR3: TGTGCCAGCAGCCAACTCCAGGCTGTGAGCACAGATACGCAGTATTTT.

This clonotype was detected ten times or more. The CDR3 region has the DNA TGTGCCAGCAGTGGACCCGAACCGTTCTTC. As protein: CASSGPEPFF. This chain joins TRBV12-3 or TRBV12-4 and TRBJ2-1; D not certain. The CDR3 contains 10 residues. V was shortened by 5 bases and J by 15 bases, with 11 bases between the two germline ends.

The table lists this clonotype with many counts. The V call is TRBV6-5, the J call TRBJ2-7; the D is unclear. CDR3 length: 11 residues. V shed 1 base and J shed 7 bases, with 5 bases lying between them. Germline V gives CDR1 MNHEY, CDR2 SVGAGI. The CDR3 here is CASSYLGEQYF. The CDR3, as DNA: TGTGCCAGCAGTTACTTGGGTGAGCAGTACTTC.

Judged by abundance, this clonotype is medium-sized. The chain couples TRBV10-3 to TRBJ2-1, with TRBD1 matching 7 bases. J was trimmed by 5 bases and V by 10 bases; bases with no gene match: 11. The CDR3 has 14 residues. The germline V gene has CDR1 ENHRY and CDR2 SYGVKD. The CDR3 DNA follows: TGTGCCAGCCGACCGGGACAGACGGACAATGAGCAGTTCTTC. Translated: CASRPGQTDNEQFF.

This rearrangement joins TRBV7-3 to TRBJ1-2; D call uncertain. Trimming cost V 5 bases and J 9 bases, with 7 bases left between them. The CDR3 is 10 amino acids. Germline values: CDR1 SGHTA, CDR2 FQGTGA. The CDR3 nucleotides are TGTGCCAGCAGCGAGACTAGCTACACCTTC. Amino acids: CASSETSYTF.

The chain recombines TRBV20-1 with TRBJ2-5; perhaps TRBD1 as D (6 bases). This CDR3 region has 13 residues. V was pared by 3 bases and J by 9 bases, with 17 bases between. CDR1 and CDR2 (germline): DFQATT, SNEGSKA (reference sequence). The CDR3: CSARTGANQPQYF. The DNA of the CDR3 is TGCAGTGCTAGGACAGGAGCCAATCAGCCCCAGTACTTC.

This chain uses TRBV7-2 with TRBJ2-7, with TRBD2 identical over 15 bases. The CDR3 consists of 16 residues. The trim removed 4 bases at V and 3 bases at J, leaving 4 bases unmatched. Germline V gene lookup returns CDR1 SGHTA and CDR2 FQGNSA. CDR3 amino acids: CASSSRTSGGVYEQYF. The DNA of the CDR3 is TGTGCCAGCAGCTCTAGGACTAGCGGGGGGGTCTACGAGCAGTACTTC.

On this clonotype itself: It is likely a read error, because the conserved phenylalanine at the end of the CDR3 is missing. The gene calls are TRBV7-9 and TRBJ1-1; D gene uncertain. This CDR3 is built from 13 residues. From germline, CDR1 is SEHNR and CDR2 FQNEAQ (reference sequence). Trimming cost V 1 base and J 0 bases, with 3 bases left between them. CDR3 nucleotides: TGTGCCAGCAGCTTAGATATGAACACTGAAGCTTTCTTG. Its translation: CASSLDMNTEAFL.

This sequence joins TRBV7-9 and TRBJ1-1; a weak D match, TRBD1 (6 bases). Germline V lookup: CDR1 SEHNR, CDR2 FQNEAQ (reference sequence). The CDR3 consists of 13 residues. V shed 5 bases and J shed 9 bases, with 16 bases lying between them. This CDR3 reads CASSPTSGGQAFF. For the CDR3, the DNA is TGTGCCAGCAGCCCGACTAGCGGGGGCCAAGCTTTCTTT. Drawing the rest from reference TRBV7-9 and TRBJ1-1, the complete variable domain is DTGVSQNPRHKITKRGQNVTFRCDPISEHNRLYWYRQTLGQGPEFLTYFQNEAQLEKSRLLSDRFSAERPKGSFSTLEIQRTEQGDSAMYLCASSPTSGGQAFFGQGTRLTVV.

A remark on this clonotype: A junction boundary mismatches the germline segment, possibly from a read error. The chain recombines TRBV2 with TRBJ1-4, with D maybe TRBD1 (6 bases). This CDR3 has 17 residues. The germline CDR1 and CDR2 sequences are SNHLY and FYNNEI. CDR3 loop: CASGEGGGRYTNEKLFF. The CDR3 nucleotides are TGTGCCAGCGGTGAAGGGGGGGGGCGGTATACTAATGAAAAACTGTTTTTT.

This clonotype was counted at least ten times. This sequence joins TRBV5-8 and TRBJ1-4; D not resolved. Germline V lookup: CDR1 SGHTS, CDR2 YDEGEE. V gave up 0 bases and J gave up 7 bases, with 7 bases separating them. The CDR3 contains 13 residues. This CDR3 reads CASSLVSSEKLFF. CDR3 sequence (DNA): TGTGCCAGCAGCTTGGTGTCCAGTGAAAAACTGTTTTTT. Drawing the rest from reference TRBV5-8 and TRBJ1-4, the complete variable domain is EAGVTQSPTHLIKTRGQQATLRCSPISGHTSVYWYQQALGLGLQFLLWYDEGEERNRGNFPPRFSGRQFPNYSSELNVNALELEDSALYLCASSLVSSEKLFFGSGTQLSVL.

The chain links TRBV5-1 to TRBJ2-1; unclear D gene. Germline lookup yields CDR1 SGHRS and CDR2 YFSETQ. V lost 0 bases and J 8 bases, leaving 27 bases between the germline ends. The CDR3 spans 19 residues. The chain's CDR3 is CASSLVTRHPQTIHDEQFF. As DNA, the CDR3 is TGCGCCAGCAGCTTGGTGACCAGACATCCACAGACCATCCACGATGAGCAGTTCTTC.

This clonotype was counted many times. The chain combines TRBV19 with TRBJ2-2, with D possibly TRBD1 on 6 matching bases. The CDR3 extends over 13 amino acids. Germline V gene sequence: CDR1 LNHDA, CDR2 SQIVND (reference sequence). Trimming stripped 10 bases from V and 4 bases from J, with 13 bases between. The chain's CDR3 is CATRRGSTGELFF. The CDR3 bases are TGTGCCACGAGAAGGGGGAGCACCGGGGAGCTGTTTTTT. Full variable domain (rest looked up from reference TRBV19 and TRBJ2-2): DGGITQSPKYLFRKEGQNVTLSCEQNLNHDAMYWYRQDPGQGLRLIYYSQIVNDFQKGDIAEGYSVSREKKESFPLTVTSAQKNPTAFYLCATRRGSTGELFFGEGSRLTVL.

A word on this clonotype: One junction end does not reproduce the germline sequence, and a read error may be involved. The rearrangement links TRBV7-2 to TRBJ1-4; possibly TRBD1 for D (6 bases). This CDR3 region has 17 residues. Germline V gene data show CDR1 as SGHTA and CDR2 as FQGNSA. This chain's CDR3 is CASGLVATGPQGEKLFF. The CDR3 region has the DNA TGTGCCAGCGGCTTAGTGGCGACAGGCCCGCAGGGTGAAAAACTGTTTTTT.